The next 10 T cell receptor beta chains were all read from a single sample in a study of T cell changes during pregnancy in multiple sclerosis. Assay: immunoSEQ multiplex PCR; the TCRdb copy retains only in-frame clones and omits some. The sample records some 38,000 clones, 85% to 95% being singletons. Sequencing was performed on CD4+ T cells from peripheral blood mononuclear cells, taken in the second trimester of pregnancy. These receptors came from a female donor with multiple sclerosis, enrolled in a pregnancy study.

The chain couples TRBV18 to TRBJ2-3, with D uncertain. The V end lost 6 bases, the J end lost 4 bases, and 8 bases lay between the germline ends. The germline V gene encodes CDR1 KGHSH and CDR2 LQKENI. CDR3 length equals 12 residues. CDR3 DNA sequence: TGTGCCAGCTCTCCTCGGTCAGATACGCAGTATTTT. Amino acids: CASSPRSDTQYF.

As DNA, the CDR3 is TGTGCCAGCTCTAACCAGGACAGGAAAAACAATGAGCAGTTCTTC. This gives the protein CASSNQDRKNNEQFF. This chain links TRBV18 with TRBJ2-1, with 7 bases aligning to TRBD1. The germline V gene encodes CDR1 KGHSH and CDR2 LQKENI. V gave up 6 bases and J gave up 5 bases; unmatched junction bases: 10. The CDR3 extends over 15 amino acids.

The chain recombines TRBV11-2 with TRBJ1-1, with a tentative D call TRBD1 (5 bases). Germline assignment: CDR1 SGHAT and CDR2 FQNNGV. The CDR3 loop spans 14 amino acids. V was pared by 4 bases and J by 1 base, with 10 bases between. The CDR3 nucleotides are TGTGCCAGCAGCTCTCACAGGAGGAACACTGAAGCTTTCTTT. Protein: CASSSHRRNTEAFF. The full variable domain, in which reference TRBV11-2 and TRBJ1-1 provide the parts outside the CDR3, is EAGVAQSPRYKIIEKRQSVAFWCNPISGHATLYWYQQILGQGPKLLIQFQNNGVVDDSQLPKDRFSAERLKGVDSTLKIQPAKLEDSAVYLCASSSHRRNTEAFFGQGTRLTVV.

CDR3 in DNA: TGTGCCAGCAGGGGGACAGGGGGCTGGAACACTGAAGCTTTCTTT. Amino acids: CASRGTGGWNTEAFF. The chain recombines TRBV6-1 with TRBJ1-1; 12 bases are shared with TRBD1. J was trimmed by 1 base and V by 6 bases; bases with no gene match: 3. Germline values: CDR1 MNHNS, CDR2 SASEGT. The CDR3 is 15 residues long.

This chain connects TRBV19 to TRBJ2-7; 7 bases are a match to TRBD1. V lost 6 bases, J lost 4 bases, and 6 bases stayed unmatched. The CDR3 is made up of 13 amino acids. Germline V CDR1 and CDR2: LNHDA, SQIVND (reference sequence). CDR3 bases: TGTGCCAGTAGCCACGGGACAGCGTACGAGCAGTACTTC. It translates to CASSHGTAYEQYF.

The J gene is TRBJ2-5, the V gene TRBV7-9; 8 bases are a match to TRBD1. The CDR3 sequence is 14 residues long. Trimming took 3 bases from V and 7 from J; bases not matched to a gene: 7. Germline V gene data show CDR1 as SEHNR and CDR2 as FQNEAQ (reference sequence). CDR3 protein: CASSFTGTGGTQYF. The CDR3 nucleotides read TGTGCCAGCAGCTTCACCGGGACAGGAGGGACCCAGTACTTC.

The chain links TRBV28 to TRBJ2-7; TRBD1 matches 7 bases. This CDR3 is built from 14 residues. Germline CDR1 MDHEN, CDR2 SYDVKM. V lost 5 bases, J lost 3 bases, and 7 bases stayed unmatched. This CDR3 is CASSPGTADYEQYF. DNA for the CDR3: TGTGCCAGCAGTCCCGGGACAGCTGACTACGAGCAGTACTTC.

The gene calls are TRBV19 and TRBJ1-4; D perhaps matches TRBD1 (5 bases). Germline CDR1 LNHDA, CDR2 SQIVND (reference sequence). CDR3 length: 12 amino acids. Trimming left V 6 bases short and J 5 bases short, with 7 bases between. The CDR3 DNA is TGTGCCAGTAGGCCAGGGAATGAAAAACTGTTTTTT. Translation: CASRPGNEKLFF. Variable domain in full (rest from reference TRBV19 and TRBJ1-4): DGGITQSPKYLFRKEGQNVTLSCEQNLNHDAMYWYRQDPGQGLRLIYYSQIVNDFQKGDIAEGYSVSREKKESFPLTVTSAQKNPTAFYLCASRPGNEKLFFGSGTQLSVL.

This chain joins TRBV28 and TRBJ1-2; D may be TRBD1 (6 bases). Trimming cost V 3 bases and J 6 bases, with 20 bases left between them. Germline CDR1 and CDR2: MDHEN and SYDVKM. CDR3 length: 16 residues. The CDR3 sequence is CASSFGRGGSSNGYTF. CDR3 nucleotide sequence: TGTGCCAGCAGTTTCGGTCGCGGGGGCTCGTCTAATGGCTACACCTTC.

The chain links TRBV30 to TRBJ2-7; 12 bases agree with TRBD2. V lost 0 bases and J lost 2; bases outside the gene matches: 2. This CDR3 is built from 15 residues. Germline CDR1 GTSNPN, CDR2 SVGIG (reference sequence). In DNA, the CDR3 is TGTGCCTGGAGTGTACTAGCGGGGGGACCCTACGAGCAGTACTTC. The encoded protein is CAWSVLAGGPYEQYF. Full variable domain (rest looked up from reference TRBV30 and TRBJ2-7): SQTIHQWPATLVQPVGSPLSLECTVEGTSNPNLYWYRQAAGRGLQLLFYSVGIGQISSEVPQNLSASRPQDRQFILSSKKLLLSDSGFYLCAWSVLAGGPYEQYFGPGTRLTVT.